This T cell receptor (beta chain) originates from a study of T cells in Graves' hyperthyroidism and ophthalmopathy. General study points: Most thyroid-expanded clonotypes above 0.001 were also found in blood. Separating ophthalmopathy from stable hyperthyroidism was achieved by a 13 V-J model.

The CDR3 contains 15 residues. V was cut by 2 bases and J by 5 bases, with 13 bases left in between. Germline-derived CDR1 and CDR2 are MNHEY and SMNVEV (reference sequence). Amplified regions were TCR beta CDR3 sequences from RNA transcripts. With the HTBI primer set, the TCR CDR3 went through a first round of RT-PCR. TCRdb reanalysed the multiplex PCR reads using MiXCR and keeps one entry per CDR3 protein. The table records around 580,000 distinct CDR3 sequences, around 45% of them present only once. For Graves' hyperthyroidism to be stable, ophthalmopathy could not progress within 18 months. Patients aged 18 to 65 with hyperthyroidism were newly diagnosed, with duration under 2 months. This clonotype has at least ten counts. As yet, its antigen is unknown.

The chain has TRBV27 and TRBJ1-5; D possibly corresponds to TRBD1 (5 bases). Sequencing was performed on peripheral blood or thyroid tissue (not recorded which). The TCR comes from a woman under 30 with Graves' hyperthyroidism. DNA of the CDR3: TGTGCCAGCAGTTTAGGGTCGGGGACCCATCAGCCCCAGCATTTT. Its protein is CASSLGSGTHQPQHF.